These 16 T cell receptor beta chains originate from one sample sequenced in a study of yellow fever vaccine responses in identical twins (dated by TCRdb to the late 2010s). Libraries came from RT-PCR. Sequencing was performed on an Illumina HiSeq 2500. The public reads were run again by TCRdb, first through fastp at Q25 and then through MiXCR, and only productive beta chains were kept. Here each entry gathers all rows of one CDR3 protein and keeps the most common genes and DNA. The sample table lists approximately 17,000 distinct CDR3 sequences, about two thirds of them with a count of one. The ten largest clones add up to roughly 2% of the sample. The specimen comprised T cells from blood (PBMCs), unsorted or a sorted subset (not recorded which), sampled before or after yellow fever vaccination (not recorded which). The source is a woman younger than 30 who received the yellow fever vaccine. Donor details come from another sample of the same person, matched by shared clones.

Concerning this clonotype: The junction and the germline gene differ at one end; a read error may be behind it. The gene calls are TRBV5-1 and TRBJ1-1, with TRBD1 identical over 7 bases. The CDR3 totals 13 residues. CDR1 and CDR2 (germline): SGHRS, YFSETQ. In DNA, the CDR3 is TGCGCCGGCAGCTTTACAGGGGCCACTGAAGCTTTCTTT. This sequence encodes CAGSFTGATEAFF.

The chain couples TRBV5-1 to TRBJ1-2; no reliable D call. The germline V gene has CDR1 SGHRS and CDR2 YFSETQ. V lost 7 bases and J lost 5, with 18 bases in between. The CDR3 is 14 residues long. DNA of the CDR3: TGCGCCAGCGGCCTTTCGTCAGGCGCTTATGGCTACACCTTC. As protein: CASGLSSGAYGYTF.

The J gene is TRBJ2-2, the V gene TRBV11-3, with D maybe TRBD2 (5 bases). CDR3 length: 16 amino acids. Trimming removed 4 bases from V and 2 bases from J, with 14 bases in between. Germline CDR1 reads SGHNT; CDR2 reads YENEEA. Written as DNA, the CDR3 is TGTGCCAGCAGCTCCTCGGACTTTTCAAACACCGGGGAGCTGTTTTTT. This gives the protein CASSSSDFSNTGELFF.

The chain joins TRBV7-6 to TRBJ2-3; the D gene is possibly TRBD2 (5 bases). CDR3 length: 15 residues. CDR1 is SGHVS and CDR2 is FNYEAQ in the germline V gene. Trimming shortened V by 2 bases and J by 2 bases, and 11 bases separated the two germline ends. CDR3: CASSLRSSATDTQYF. The CDR3 DNA reads as TGTGCCAGCAGCTTAAGGAGTAGCGCCACAGATACGCAGTATTTT.

The J gene is TRBJ2-2, the V gene TRBV11-1; 7 positions match TRBD1. Germline V lookup: CDR1 SGHAT, CDR2 FQDESV (reference sequence). V lost 0 bases and J lost 7; bases outside the gene matches: 2. The CDR3 runs to 14 residues. As DNA, the CDR3 is TGTGCCAGCAGCTTAGCTGGGACAGTCGGGGAGCTGTTTTTT. Amino acid sequence: CASSLAGTVGELFF. The full variable domain, its missing parts supplied by reference TRBV11-1 and TRBJ2-2, is EAEVAQSPRYKITEKSQAVAFWCDPISGHATLYWYRQILGQGPELLVQFQDESVVDDSQLPKDRFSAERLKGVDSTLKIQPAELGDSAMYLCASSLAGTVGELFFGEGSRLTVL.

The chain's CDR3 is CASSYTGVNSPLHF. DNA of the CDR3: TGTGCCAGCAGCTATACAGGGGTTAATTCACCCCTCCACTTT. This chain connects TRBV13 to TRBJ1-6; 7 nucleotides match TRBD1. Germline lookup yields CDR1 PRHDT and CDR2 FYEKMQ (reference sequence). V trimming: 4 bases; J trimming: 6 bases; junction bases outside the gene matches: 3. This CDR3 spans 14 amino acids.

The V gene is TRBV7-6, the J gene TRBJ2-5; 10 positions match TRBD2. The length of the CDR3 is 16 residues. From germline, CDR1 is SGHVS and CDR2 FNYEAQ. V gave up 5 bases and J gave up 3 bases; unmatched junction bases: 9. CDR3 region: CASSRRAGGPEETQYF. CDR3 nucleotides: TGTGCCAGCAGCCGACGAGCGGGGGGGCCTGAAGAGACCCAGTACTTC.

This chain links TRBV29-1 with TRBJ1-2; D call uncertain. There are 12 residues in the CDR3. Trimming left V 5 bases short and J 6 bases short, with 13 bases between. Germline V lookup: CDR1 SQVTM, CDR2 ANQGSEA. The chain's CDR3 is CSVPFREDGYTF. Here the CDR3 DNA reads TGCAGCGTTCCTTTTCGAGAGGATGGCTACACCTTC.

This chain connects TRBV18 to TRBJ1-2; weak D call: TRBD1 (5 bases). CDR1 and CDR2 (germline): KGHSH, LQKENI. Trimming removed 3 bases from V and 4 bases from J, with 12 bases in between. The CDR3 totals 14 residues. CDR3 amino acids: CASSPKTAIYGYTF. The CDR3 DNA is TGTGCCAGCTCACCCAAGACAGCGATCTATGGCTACACCTTC.

The chain couples TRBV4-1 to TRBJ1-4; D might be TRBD1 (5 bases). In germline, CDR1 is MGHRA, CDR2 YSYEKL. Trimming cost V 1 base and J 8 bases, with 14 bases left between them. This CDR3 spans 15 amino acids. This chain's CDR3 is CASSQGGQSREKLFF. The DNA of the CDR3 is TGCGCCAGCAGCCAAGGTGGACAATCCAGGGAAAAACTGTTTTTT.

V and J are TRBV10-3 and TRBJ1-2; D not resolved. There are 15 residues in the CDR3. Germline CDR1 reads ENHRY; CDR2 reads SYGVKD. V was trimmed by 3 bases and J by 2 bases, leaving 13 bases between them. The CDR3 sequence is CAISDLLTVNYGYTF. For the CDR3, the DNA is TGTGCCATCAGTGACCTCCTGACGGTGAACTATGGCTACACCTTC.

The chain recombines TRBV4-1 with TRBJ2-7; 7 positions match TRBD1. The germline V gene encodes CDR1 MGHRA and CDR2 YSYEKL. V was pared by 0 bases and J by 0 bases, with 5 bases of the junction left unmatched. This CDR3 contains 16 residues. The CDR3 bases are TGCGCCAGCAGCCAAGAAGGACAGGCGTTCTCCTACGAGCAGTACTTC. Translated: CASSQEGQAFSYEQYF.

The rearrangement links TRBV18 to TRBJ1-2, with unresolved D. V was cut by 1 base and J by 3 bases, with 6 bases left in between. Germline V gives CDR1 KGHSH, CDR2 LQKENI. The CDR3 length is 13 residues. CDR3 in amino acids: CASSPRPDYGYTF. The CDR3, as DNA: TGTGCCAGCTCACCACGGCCGGACTATGGCTACACCTTC.

In its sample, this clonotype was seen once. J is TRBJ2-7 and V is TRBV13; D tentatively reads TRBD1 or TRBD2 (5 bases each). The CDR3 is 15 residues long. V shed 8 bases and J shed 0 bases, with 17 bases lying between them. Germline V gene sequence: CDR1 PRHDT, CDR2 FYEKMQ (reference sequence). The CDR3 region is CASSSRGFSSYEQYF. DNA for the CDR3: TGTGCCAGCTCGTCTCGGGGCTTCAGCTCCTACGAGCAGTACTTC.

This chain uses TRBV7-2 with TRBJ1-6; D is undetermined. Trimming cost V 1 base and J 9 bases, with 13 bases left between them. The CDR3 length is 15 residues. Germline values: CDR1 SGHTA, CDR2 FQGNSA. CDR3 in DNA: TGTGCCAGCAGCTTAGGGGCACCGGGAAGTTCACCCCTCCACTTT. Its protein product is CASSLGAPGSSPLHF.

This clonotype was seen a handful of times. J is TRBJ1-5 and V is TRBV10-3, with a weak D call TRBD1 (5 bases). Germline values: CDR1 ENHRY, CDR2 SYGVKD. Trimming removed 10 bases from V and 5 bases from J, with 9 bases in between. The CDR3 is made up of 11 amino acids. The CDR3 DNA reads as TGTGCCACCGGGGGGGATCAGCCCCAGCATTTT. Translation gives CATGGDQPQHF.